These 11 T cell receptor beta chains were sequenced from one sample in a study of blood T cells in healthy people across ages. Alongside a J-beta primer mix, a sample-barcoded 5' primer served in a second PCR lasting about 7 to 11 cycles. TCRdb passed the 5' RACE reads through MiXCR, listing each CDR3 protein once. The table has roughly 1.5 million distinct CDR3 sequences, approximately 43% seen once; the top ten hold approximately 4%. The specimen sequenced was blood. Every receptor here comes from a young woman in good health.

The chain has TRBV20-1 and TRBJ2-3, with 10 nucleotides matching TRBD2. V was clipped by 1 base and J by 9 bases; unmatched bases: 7. The CDR3 loop spans 14 amino acids. CDR1 DFQATT and CDR2 SNEGSKA come from the germline V gene (reference sequence). The CDR3 DNA reads as TGCAGTGCTAGAGTCCTAGCGGGGGACTGCACGCAGTATTTT. Amino acid sequence: CSARVLAGDCTQYF.

The V call is TRBV7-2, the J call TRBJ2-3; the D gene could be TRBD1 or TRBD2 (5 bases each). The CDR3 has 17 residues. Looked up from germline, CDR1 is SGHTA and CDR2 is FQGNSA. V lost 3 bases and J lost 2, with 18 bases in between. Here the CDR3 DNA reads TGTGCCAGCAGCTTCCAACCCGGGACGGAATACACAGATACGCAGTATTTT. Translating it yields CASSFQPGTEYTDTQYF.

Of note for this clonotype: Compared with germline, one end of the junction differs, possibly owing to a read error. The J gene is TRBJ2-5, the V gene TRBV11-2, with a weak D call TRBD1 (5 bases). This CDR3 region has 12 residues. Germline CDR1 SGHAT, CDR2 FQNNGV. Written as DNA, the CDR3 is TGTGCAAGCAGCCAAAGTGGGGCCCCCCAGTACTTC. Translated: CASSQSGAPQYF. Drawing the rest from reference TRBV11-2 and TRBJ2-5, the complete variable domain is EAGVAQSPRYKIIEKRQSVAFWCNPISGHATLYWYQQILGQGPKLLIQFQNNGVVDDSQLPKDRFSAERLKGVDSTLKIQPAKLEDSAVYLCASSQSGAPQYFGPGTRLLVL.

Here the CDR3 DNA reads TGCAGCGTTGACCTCGCAACCATCAGGAATGGCTACACCTTC. Translated: CSVDLATIRNGYTF. V usage is TRBV29-1 and J usage is TRBJ1-2; D gene uncertain. V gave up 3 bases and J gave up 6 bases, with 17 bases separating them. CDR1 and CDR2 (germline): SQVTM, ANQGSEA. The CDR3 runs 14 residues.

CDR3 sequence: CATSGLRERTDTQYF. The CDR3 nucleotides read TGTGCCACCAGCGGTCTCAGGGAGCGCACAGATACGCAGTATTTT. The chain carries TRBV15 and TRBJ2-3; either TRBD1 or TRBD2 may supply D (5 bases each). The CDR3 totals 15 residues. Germline values: CDR1 LNHNV, CDR2 YYDKDF (reference sequence). V shed 5 bases and J shed 1 base, with 13 bases lying between them.

The V gene is TRBV20-1, the J gene TRBJ2-3; D is undetermined. The V gene lost 6 bases and the J gene lost 0 bases, with 10 bases spanning the gap. This CDR3 comprises 13 residues. Germline V gene data show CDR1 as DFQATT and CDR2 as SNEGSKA (reference sequence). The DNA of the CDR3 is TGCAGTGCCAAACGAGCGAGCACAGATACGCAGTATTTT. Protein: CSAKRASTDTQYF.

The gene calls are TRBV3-1 and TRBJ2-4, with D possibly called TRBD1 or TRBD2 (5 bases each). Matching the DNA end better, TRBJ2-7 makes the J call doubtful. Per the germline V gene, CDR1 is LGHDT and CDR2 is YNNKEL (reference sequence). This CDR3 comprises 15 residues. CDR3 nucleotides: TGTGCCAGCAGCCAAGGTTGGGACCACTCCTACGAGCAGTACTTC. Its translation is CASSQGWDHSYEQYF.

This clonotype showed up just a few times. J is TRBJ2-1 and V is TRBV20-1, with a tentative D call TRBD2 (6 bases). Trimming removed 6 bases from V and 3 bases from J, with 9 bases in between. The CDR3 is 12 residues long. Germline V gives CDR1 DFQATT, CDR2 SNEGSKA (reference sequence). The DNA for the CDR3 is TGCAGTGCGGAGGGCAACTACAATGAGCAGTTCTTC. Residues: CSAEGNYNEQFF.

This clonotype was picked up a small number of times. The gene calls are TRBV9 and TRBJ2-1; 8 positions agree with TRBD2. CDR1 is SGDLS and CDR2 is YYNGEE in the germline V gene. V dropped 0 bases and J dropped 3; count of bases not matched to a gene: 5. The CDR3 has 16 amino acids. The DNA for the CDR3 is TGTGCCAGCAGCGTAGGGGTCACTAGCGGCTACAATGAGCAGTTCTTC. Encoded protein: CASSVGVTSGYNEQFF.

This clonotype was seen more than once but under ten times. The V gene is TRBV7-2, the J gene TRBJ2-3; 14 bases match TRBD2. In germline, CDR1 is SGHTA, CDR2 FQGNSA. The CDR3 spans 17 residues. The trim removed 5 bases at V and 5 bases at J, leaving 9 bases unmatched. CDR3 in amino acids: CASSLETSGRAKDTQYF. CDR3 nucleotide sequence: TGTGCCAGCAGCCTAGAGACTAGCGGGAGGGCCAAAGATACGCAGTATTTT.

The chain uses TRBV20-1 and TRBJ2-5; the D gene is possibly TRBD1 (6 bases). Germline assignment: CDR1 DFQATT and CDR2 SNEGSKA (reference sequence). Deletions cut 4 bases from V and 0 bases from J, with 12 bases between. This CDR3 has 14 residues. The CDR3 loop reads CSANDRPYQETQYF. The DNA of the CDR3 is TGCAGTGCTAATGACAGGCCCTACCAAGAGACCCAGTACTTC.